This T cell receptor beta chain was recovered during a study of blood T cell repertoires in COVID-19. Study-level background: The analysed material was cDNA or gDNA that came from T cells, B-cell-depleted T cells, or PBMCs.

Original handling: Estimation of nucleated cell counts relied on the amplification of reference gene primers. Data came from immunoSEQ multiplex PCR; TCRdb stores just in-frame clones and leaves some out. The V and J calls and clone size are taken from that table; D and trimming were inferred from the DNA. Of hundreds of thousands of clones listed, 65% to 90% are singletons. The V and J ends lost 5 bases and 3 bases, in that order; junction bases with no gene match: 8. The CDR3 runs 15 residues. In germline, CDR1 is SGHVS, CDR2 FNYEAQ. The specimen was peripheral blood. The source of this sequence is a man aged 45-60 years with active or convalescent COVID-19. The chain is built from TRBV7-6 and TRBJ2-3, with TRBD2 identical over 7 bases. CDR3 in amino acids: CASSPNGRETDTQYF. The CDR3 DNA is TGTGCCAGCAGCCCCAATGGGCGGGAGACAGATACGCAGTATTTT.